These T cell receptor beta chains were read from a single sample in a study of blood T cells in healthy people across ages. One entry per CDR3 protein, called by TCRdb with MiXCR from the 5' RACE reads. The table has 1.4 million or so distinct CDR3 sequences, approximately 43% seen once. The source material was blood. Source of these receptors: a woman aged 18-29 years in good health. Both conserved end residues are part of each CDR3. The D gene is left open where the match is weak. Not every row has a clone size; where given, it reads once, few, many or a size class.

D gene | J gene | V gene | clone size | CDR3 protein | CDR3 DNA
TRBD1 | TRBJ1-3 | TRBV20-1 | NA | CSARQGGGTGNTIYF | TGCAGTGCCCGACAGGGAGGAGGAACTGGAAACACCATATATTTT
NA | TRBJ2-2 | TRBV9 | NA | CASSVDRYAGELFF | TGTGCCAGCAGCGTCGACAGATACGCCGGGGAGCTGTTTTTT
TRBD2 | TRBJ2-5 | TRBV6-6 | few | CASSSQRLAGETQYF | TGTGCCAGCAGTTCCCAAAGACTAGCCGGGGAGACCCAGTACTTC
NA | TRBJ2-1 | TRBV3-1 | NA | CASSQESQSYNEQFF | TGTGCCAGCAGCCAAGAATCGCAGTCCTACAATGAGCAGTTCTTC
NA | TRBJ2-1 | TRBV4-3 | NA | CASSQERTDIYINEQFF | TGCGCCAGCAGCCAAGAACGGACGGACATTTACATCAATGAGCAGTTCTTC
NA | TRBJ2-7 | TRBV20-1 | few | CSAIHSSSYEQYF | TGCAGTGCTATTCACAGCTCCTCCTACGAGCAGTACTTC
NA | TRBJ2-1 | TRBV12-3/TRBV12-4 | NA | CASRKREGYVWNEQFF | TGTGCCAGCAGAAAGAGAGAGGGCTATGTTTGGAATGAGCAGTTCTTC
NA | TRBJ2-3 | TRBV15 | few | CATSRDRWDTQYF | TGTGCCACCAGCAGAGATCGGTGGGATACGCAGTATTTT
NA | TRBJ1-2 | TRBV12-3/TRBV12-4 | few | CASSLDSWFYGYTF | TGTGCCAGCAGCTTGGACAGCTGGTTCTATGGCTACACCTTC
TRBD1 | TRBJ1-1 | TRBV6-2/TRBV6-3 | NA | CASGDRGPEAFF | TGTGCCAGCGGGGACAGGGGACCTGAAGCTTTCTTT
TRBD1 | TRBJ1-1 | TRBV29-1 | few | CSVDSGTVNTEAFF | TGCAGCGTTGATTCGGGGACAGTGAACACTGAAGCTTTCTTT
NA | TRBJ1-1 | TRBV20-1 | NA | CSAADSSNTEAFF | TGCAGTGCCGCGGACAGCTCGAACACTGAAGCTTTCTTT
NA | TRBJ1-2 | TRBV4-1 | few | CASSETTGIFYGYTF | TGCGCCAGCAGCGAGACGACAGGCATCTTCTATGGCTACACCTTC
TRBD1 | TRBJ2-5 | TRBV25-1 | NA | CASSESRGLSETQYF | TGTGCCAGCAGTGAGAGCAGGGGGCTTTCGGAGACCCAGTACTTC
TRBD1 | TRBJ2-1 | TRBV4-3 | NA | CASCHVDRKDEQFF | TGCGCCAGCTGCCATGTGGACAGGAAAGATGAGCAGTTCTTC
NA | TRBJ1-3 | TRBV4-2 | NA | CASSQDFADSGNTIYF | TGTGCCAGCAGCCAAGATTTCGCAGACTCTGGAAACACCATATATTTT
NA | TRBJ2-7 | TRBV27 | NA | CASSETDAYEQYF | TGTGCCAGCAGTGAAACTGATGCCTACGAGCAGTACTTC
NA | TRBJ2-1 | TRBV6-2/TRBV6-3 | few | CASSTGRTYNEQFF | TGTGCCAGCAGCACCGGACGGACCTACAATGAGCAGTTCTTC
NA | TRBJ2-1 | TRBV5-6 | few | CASSSLYANEQFF | TGTGCCAGCAGCAGCCTGTACGCAAATGAGCAGTTCTTC
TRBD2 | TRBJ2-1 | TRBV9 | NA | CASSVGLAGTYNEQFF | TGTGCCAGCAGCGTAGGACTAGCGGGGACCTACAATGAGCAGTTCTTC